These 30 T cell receptor beta chains originate from one sample sequenced in a study of cytomegalovirus exposure and HLA in healthy donors. The PCR made use of 60 Vbeta and 13 Jbeta primers. Some clones are missing from TCRdb's copy, which holds only in-frame ones; the method was immunoSEQ multiplex PCR. The sample yields roughly 110,000 clones, approximately 71% seen once. Sequenced: PBMCs. These receptors all come from a man in his forties or fifties in good health and CMV-seronegative.

The J gene is TRBJ1-1, the V gene TRBV29-1; the match to TRBD1 covers 7 bases. After removal of 7 bases from V and 1 base from J, the junction contained 3 bases not matched to a gene. Germline V lookup: CDR1 SQVTM, CDR2 ANQGSEA. The CDR3 has 12 amino acids. CDR3 amino acids: CSGRQGNTEAFF. The CDR3 nucleotides read TGCAGCGGCAGACAGGGGAACACTGAAGCTTTCTTT.

The chain is built from TRBV18 and TRBJ2-4; TRBD2 matches 7 bases. Trimming removed 2 bases from V and 9 bases from J; junction bases left unmatched: 13. This CDR3 has 16 residues. Per germline, CDR1 KGHSH and CDR2 LQKENI. The CDR3 DNA reads TGTGCCAGCTCACCAAGGGCCCTCCGCGGGGAGGGCATTCAGTACTTC. It codes for CASSPRALRGEGIQYF.

J is TRBJ1-5 and V is TRBV2; possibly TRBD1 for D (6 bases). V was pared by 4 bases and J by 9 bases, with 16 bases between. The CDR3 consists of 14 residues. Germline V gives CDR1 SNHLY, CDR2 FYNNEI. This CDR3 is CASSVRGRDPPQHF. CDR3 nucleotides: TGTGCCAGCAGTGTCAGGGGTAGGGATCCGCCCCAGCATTTT.

This clone was counted only a few times. The gene calls are TRBV18 and TRBJ2-5; 7 bases line up with TRBD2. Germline V gene data show CDR1 as KGHSH and CDR2 as LQKENI. V shed 4 bases, J shed 2 bases, and the junction held 1 base outside the gene matches. CDR3 length: 13 residues. CDR3 bases: TGTGCCAGCTCACGTAGCGGGCAAGAGACCCAGTACTTC. Encoded protein: CASSRSGQETQYF.

The CDR3 loop is CASSQGGGIGGELFF. The CDR3 DNA sequence: TGTGCCAGCAGCCAAGGCGGGGGGATTGGCGGGGAGCTGTTTTTT. The chain has TRBV4-2 and TRBJ2-2; 8 bases map to TRBD2. Germline V gives CDR1 LGHNA, CDR2 YNFKEQ. This CDR3 is built from 15 residues. Unmatched junction bases numbered 5, after V lost 1 base and J lost 7 bases.

V and J are TRBV7-2 and TRBJ1-5; D may be TRBD1 (5 bases). This CDR3 has 14 amino acids. V lost 5 bases, J lost 0 bases, and 8 bases lay in between. Germline V gene data show CDR1 as SGHTA and CDR2 as FQGNSA. The CDR3 DNA reads TGTGCCAGCAGCCCGACAGCTAGCAATCAGCCCCAGCATTTT. This encodes CASSPTASNQPQHF.

The chain's CDR3 is CASSLQGQGARTEAFF. The CDR3, as DNA: TGTGCCAGCTCACTACAGGGACAGGGGGCGCGGACTGAAGCTTTCTTT. This chain uses TRBV18 with TRBJ1-1; TRBD1 agrees at 12 bases. The junction had 8 bases not matched to a gene; V was cut back by 4 bases and J by 5 bases. Germline V gives CDR1 KGHSH, CDR2 LQKENI. The CDR3 loop spans 16 amino acids.

This clone was recorded once. The chain joins TRBV10-1 to TRBJ1-1; D is perhaps TRBD1 (6 bases). Germline V gives CDR1 WNHNN, CDR2 SYGVQD (reference sequence). The CDR3 is made up of 15 amino acids. V dropped 6 bases and J dropped 1 base, with 15 bases sitting between them. The CDR3 sequence is CASSRGTTGNTEAFF. CDR3 nucleotide sequence: TGCGCCAGCAGCCGAGGGACGACAGGGAACACTGAAGCTTTCTTT.

In nucleotides, the CDR3 is TGTGCCAGCAGCTTAGATGGGGACAGGGAGGTCACCGGGGAGCTGTTTTTT. This sequence encodes CASSLDGDREVTGELFF. This chain uses TRBV7-3 with TRBJ2-2; TRBD1 matches 9 bases. Per the germline V gene, CDR1 is SGHTA and CDR2 is FQGTGA. The CDR3 loop spans 17 amino acids. Losses at the gene ends were 2 bases for V and 4 bases for J; bases not matched to a gene: 8.

The V call is TRBV7-2, the J call TRBJ2-3; 8 bases match TRBD2. This CDR3 comprises 16 residues. Trimming cost V 5 bases and J 1 base; bases outside gene matches: 8. Looked up from germline, CDR1 is SGHTA and CDR2 is FQGNSA. As DNA, the CDR3 is TGTGCCAGCAGCCCGAAGGTGCGGGGGGGCACAGATACGCAGTATTTT. It is translated as CASSPKVRGGTDTQYF.

The chain carries TRBV7-8 and TRBJ2-2; weak D call: TRBD2 (5 bases). V shed 5 bases and J shed 7 bases, with 8 bases lying between them. Germline assignment: CDR1 SGHVS and CDR2 FQNEAQ. This CDR3 spans 12 amino acids. CDR3 in DNA: TGTGCCAGCAGCGCGGGCTTCGGGGAGCTGTTTTTT. The encoded protein is CASSAGFGELFF.

V gene TRBV11-2 combines with J gene TRBJ2-7; 7 nucleotides align to TRBD1. Germline assignment: CDR1 SGHAT and CDR2 FQNNGV. The ends lost 5 bases at V and 1 base at J; junction bases unmatched: 8. The CDR3 loop spans 15 amino acids. CDR3 nucleotide sequence: TGTGCCAGCAGCCTAGGGGGCGCAGAGTCCTACGAGCAGTACTTC. Translating it yields CASSLGGAESYEQYF.

The V gene is TRBV6-6, the J gene TRBJ1-6; perhaps TRBD1 as D (6 bases). Deletions cut 4 bases from V and 0 bases from J, with 10 bases between. This CDR3 has 16 amino acids. Germline V gene data show CDR1 as MNHNY and CDR2 as SVGAGI (reference sequence). CDR3 in amino acids: CASSSLQGSYNSPLHF. In DNA form, the CDR3 reads TGTGCCAGCAGTTCTCTACAGGGCTCCTATAATTCACCCCTCCACTTT.

The chain employs TRBV27 and TRBJ2-5; weak D call: TRBD2 (5 bases). Trimming shortened V by 0 bases and J by 5 bases, and 7 bases separated the two germline ends. This CDR3 has 13 residues. Germline V gene sequence: CDR1 MNHEY, CDR2 SMNVEV (reference sequence). In DNA form, the CDR3 reads TGTGCCAGCAGTTTATCTCGGAGGGAGACCCAGTACTTC. Translation gives CASSLSRRETQYF.

The chain couples TRBV27 to TRBJ1-6; D is perhaps TRBD1 (5 bases). Germline values: CDR1 MNHEY, CDR2 SMNVEV (reference sequence). V lost 7 bases and J 7 bases, leaving 17 bases between the germline ends. The CDR3 sequence is 15 residues long. The CDR3 region is CASTPRQLGNSPLHF. The CDR3, as DNA: TGTGCCAGCACCCCTAGACAGCTAGGGAATTCACCCCTCCACTTT.

V and J are TRBV28 and TRBJ2-7; tentatively, D is TRBD1 (6 bases). The germline gives CDR1 MDHEN, CDR2 SYDVKM. The CDR3 sequence is 12 residues long. V lost 4 bases, J lost 5 bases, and 9 bases lay in between. CDR3: CASSSGVHEQYF. Written as DNA, the CDR3 is TGTGCCAGCAGTTCAGGGGTCCACGAGCAGTACTTC.

The chain has TRBV6-5 and TRBJ2-7; perhaps TRBD2 as D (7 bases). Trimming shortened V by 0 bases and J by 4 bases, and 10 bases separated the two germline ends. This CDR3 is 14 amino acids long. The germline V gene encodes CDR1 MNHEY and CDR2 SVGAGI. The CDR3 bases are TGTGCCAGCAGTTACTCCGCGGGGGCATACGAGCAGTACTTC. Translation: CASSYSAGAYEQYF.

V gene TRBV9 combines with J gene TRBJ1-3; D perhaps matches TRBD1 (5 bases). CDR3 length: 16 residues. CDR1 and CDR2 (germline): SGDLS, YYNGEE. The V and J ends lost 3 bases and 0 bases respectively, with 13 bases between them. In DNA form, the CDR3 reads TGTGCCAGCAGCGGGGGGGGGAGTTTCTCTGGAAACACCATATATTTT. It specifies CASSGGGSFSGNTIYF.

A word on this clone: The junction shows a germline mismatch at one end, possibly a read error. This sequence joins TRBV7-9 and TRBJ2-7, with 8 bases identical to TRBD2. This CDR3 region has 15 residues. Per the germline V gene, CDR1 is SEHNR and CDR2 is FQNEAQ (reference sequence). CDR3 in DNA: TGTTCCAGCAGCCCCCGGCTTAGCGGGGTCTACGAGCAGTACTTC. Its protein product is CSSSPRLSGVYEQYF.

The V gene is TRBV18, the J gene TRBJ2-3; 8 bases match TRBD2. Per germline, CDR1 KGHSH and CDR2 LQKENI. J lost 0 bases, V lost 1 base, and 6 bases had no gene match. The CDR3 runs to 17 residues. CDR3 in amino acids: CASSPRGSGKSTDTQYF. In DNA, the CDR3 is TGTGCCAGCTCACCACGGGGTAGCGGGAAAAGCACAGATACGCAGTATTTT.

The chain uses TRBV5-1 and TRBJ2-5, with D hard to call. The CDR3 has 17 amino acids. Germline V gene lookup returns CDR1 SGHRS and CDR2 YFSETQ. Trimming cost V 4 bases and J 4 bases, with 23 bases left between them. CDR3: CASSADPESTGGETQYF. As DNA, the CDR3 is TGCGCCAGCAGCGCAGATCCGGAGTCGACCGGCGGAGAGACCCAGTACTTC.

J is TRBJ1-5 and V is TRBV12-5, with a weak D call TRBD1 (5 bases). The CDR3 is 13 residues long. With 10 bases removed from V and 4 bases from J, the gap between germline ends came to 14 bases. CDR1 LGHNT and CDR2 FRNRAP come from the germline V gene. In nucleotides, the CDR3 is TGTGCTACATCCGGGGGGTGGAATCAGCCCCAGCATTTT. It yields the protein CATSGGWNQPQHF.

This sequence joins TRBV6-1 and TRBJ2-7, with TRBD2 as a possible D gene (6 bases). Germline-derived CDR1 and CDR2 are MNHNS and SASEGT. The CDR3 is made up of 13 amino acids. With 6 bases removed from V and 3 bases from J, the gap between germline ends came to 12 bases. The CDR3 here is CASRPGDFYEQYF. The CDR3 DNA reads as TGTGCCAGCAGGCCGGGGGACTTCTACGAGCAGTACTTC.

J is TRBJ2-1 and V is TRBV19; 10 bases line up with TRBD1. V lost 3 bases, J lost 4 bases, and 6 bases stayed unmatched. This CDR3 has 16 residues. The germline V gene has CDR1 LNHDA and CDR2 SQIVND (reference sequence). The CDR3 is CASSIGTGVLYNEQFF. DNA for the CDR3: TGTGCCAGTAGTATCGGGACAGGGGTGCTTTACAATGAGCAGTTCTTC.

Only one count was recorded for this clone. V usage is TRBV6-1 and J usage is TRBJ2-5; 11 positions agree with TRBD2. There are 16 residues in the CDR3. J lost 5 bases, V lost 2 bases, and 7 bases had no gene match. Germline V gives CDR1 MNHNS, CDR2 SASEGT. The CDR3 bases are TGTGCCAGCAGTGAACTTAGCGGGGGGGTTCTGGAGACCCAGTACTTC. Protein sequence: CASSELSGGVLETQYF.

The CDR3 DNA is TGTGCCAGCAGCCAAGGGAGCGGGGGGGACAATGAGCAGTTCTTC. The encoded protein is CASSQGSGGDNEQFF. The chain has TRBV4-2 and TRBJ2-1, with TRBD2 matching 10 bases. Per the germline V gene, CDR1 is LGHNA and CDR2 is YNFKEQ. Trimming cost V 1 base and J 5 bases; bases outside gene matches: 2. The CDR3 loop spans 15 amino acids.

V is TRBV7-2 and J is TRBJ2-5; D uncertain. This CDR3 has 14 amino acids. Between the trimmed V and J ends, which lost 1 base and 2 bases, there was a span of 8 bases. Germline CDR1 reads SGHTA; CDR2 reads FQGNSA. The CDR3 is CASSLGALQETQYF. CDR3 bases: TGTGCCAGCAGCTTAGGGGCCTTACAAGAGACCCAGTACTTC.

V usage is TRBV14 and J usage is TRBJ1-1; no reliable D call. The ends were cut back, 3 bases at V and 10 bases at J, with 12 bases in the middle. The CDR3 loop spans 12 amino acids. Looked up from germline, CDR1 is SGHDN and CDR2 is FVKESK. The CDR3 here is CASSHHARGAFF. The CDR3, as DNA: TGTGCCAGCAGCCACCACGCTCGGGGAGCTTTCTTT.

The chain carries TRBV5-1 and TRBJ2-3; 9 bases agree with TRBD2. This CDR3 contains 19 residues. V lost 0 bases to trimming and J lost 3 bases; unmatched junction nucleotides: 14. In germline, CDR1 is SGHRS, CDR2 YFSETQ. CDR3 nucleotide sequence: TGCGCCAGCAGCTTGGCCGACGGGGCGGGGGGGTTCATTACAGATACGCAGTATTTT. Translating it yields CASSLADGAGGFITDTQYF.

The CDR3 loop reads CASSAGVSGVETQYF. The DNA of the CDR3 is TGTGCCAGTTCTGCGGGGGTTTCGGGGGTGGAGACCCAGTACTTC. The chain couples TRBV6-1 to TRBJ2-5; 7 bases are a match to TRBD2. The V and J ends lost 9 bases and 5 bases, in that order; junction bases with no gene match: 15. The CDR3 length is 15 residues. The germline gives CDR1 MNHNS, CDR2 SASEGT.